This T cell receptor (beta chain) was profiled in a study of CD8 T cells in ankylosing spondylitis. MiXCR, applied by TCRdb to the 5' RACE reads, yields one record per CDR3 protein. This sample has 200,000 to 300,000 distinct CDR3 sequences, with roughly 10% found just once. There are 15 residues in the CDR3. Germline assignment: CDR1 SGHRS and CDR2 YFSETQ. V lost 0 bases, J lost 2 bases, and 12 bases lay in between. This clonotype was observed many times. The antigen remains undetermined. Findings and limits, study-wide: Reported data indicate significant enrichment of disease-linked clones within matched ankylosing spondylitis synovial fluid. The study identified a TCR beta motif of roughly eight highly homologous variants that appeared characteristic of ankylosing spondylitis blood.

The rearrangement joins TRBV5-1 to TRBJ2-7; D unclear. Material: blood, either unsorted or a sorted T cell fraction (not recorded which). The clonotype was recovered from a male donor with ankylosing spondylitis or in good health (not recorded which). In DNA, the CDR3 is TGCGCCAGCAGCTTGGCCGCAGGAACGACCTACGAGCAGTACTTC. It translates to CASSLAAGTTYEQYF.